The source of this T cell receptor (beta chain) is a study of T cells in localized non-small cell lung cancer. Study outcomes and limitations: Turning up in adjacent lung were a median around 50 of the top 100 tumor clones. Sequencing was limited to one tumor region, leaving the possibility of heterogeneity open. T cell clonality was highest in uninvolved adjacent lung, above tumor.

The method was immunoSEQ multiplex PCR; TCRdb's version includes in-frame clones alone and lacks a portion of them. The data contain around 45,000 clones, about 86% of them singletons. This clone appeared a few times. The antigen is not known. Germline CDR1 reads SGHTA; CDR2 reads FQGTGA. The CDR3 runs 12 residues. The V and J ends lost 9 bases and 6 bases respectively, with 15 bases between them. The chain carries TRBV7-3 and TRBJ2-7; TRBD1 or TRBD2 may be the D gene (6 bases each). The sequence derives from a man aged 35 to 69 with stage II lung adenocarcinoma. The material sequenced was PBMCs, taken before any cancer treatment. CDR3 loop: CARAMGGSEQYV. CDR3 DNA sequence: TGTGCCAGAGCCATGGGGGGCAGCGAGCAGTACGTC.